This section outlines one T cell receptor beta chain sequence together with its context. The source of the sample is a study of T cells after yellow fever vaccination. The wider study: Fractions of limited cellularity were prepared by means of SMART-Seq v4 Ultra Low Input.

TCRdb passed the 5' RACE reads through MiXCR, listing each CDR3 protein once. The table lists more than 300,000 distinct CDR3 sequences, 9.5% to 12% of them singletons, with 3% to 4% in the top ten. The receptor was isolated from a man between 18 and 29 years old who received the YFV17D yellow fever vaccine. The material was CD4+ T cells sorted from PBMCs, obtained 45 days after the yellow fever booster vaccination.

CDR3 in DNA: TGCAGTGCTCCAAAGGGGCCATTCTCCTACAATGAGCAGTTCTTC. It codes for CSAPKGPFSYNEQFF. J is TRBJ2-1 and V is TRBV20-1; TRBD1 might be the D (5 bases). From germline, CDR1 is DFQATT and CDR2 SNEGSKA (reference sequence). CDR3 length equals 15 residues. Trimming stripped 5 bases from V and 0 bases from J, with 14 bases between.